This is a list of T cell receptor beta chains from one sample in a study of long-term antiretroviral therapy in people with HIV. The assay was immunoSEQ multiplex PCR, and TCRdb's table has in-frame clones only and misses some. Among fewer than 20,000 clones listed, approximately 94% were seen once. This specimen consisted of unsorted PBMCs, obtained nearly 6.5 years after starting antiretroviral therapy. The source of these receptors is a woman in her forties or fifties with HIV. CDR3s include the opening cysteine and the closing phenylalanine or tryptophan. A D gene is named only where the DNA matches it firmly. Size values are once, few and many counts, or a class for expanded clones, and some rows have none.

TRBJ1-2	-	TRBV5-6	-	CASSFRGSGYTF	TGTGCCAGCAGCTTCCGAGGTAGTGGCTACACCTTC
TRBJ1-1	-	TRBV20-1	-	CSARGPYSAFF	TGCAGTGCTAGAGGGCCGTATTCGGCTTTCTTT
TRBJ2-5	TRBD1	TRBV5-4	-	CASSFGQGQETQYF	TGTGCCAGCAGCTTTGGACAGGGTCAAGAGACCCAGTACTTC
TRBJ2-5	-	TRBV29-1	-	CSVGRMVGVETQYF	TGCAGCGTTGGCAGGATGGTCGGGGTGGAGACCCAGTACTTC
TRBJ2-1	-	TRBV18	once	CASSTSTPSSYNEQFF	TGTGCCAGCTCAACCTCGACTCCGAGCTCCTACAATGAGCAGTTCTTC
TRBJ2-1	-	TRBV2	-	CASRGEYNEQFF	TGTGCCAGCAGGGGGGAGTACAATGAGCAGTTCTTC
TRBJ2-2	-	TRBV11-3	-	CASSHFTGELFF	TGTGCCAGCAGCCATTTCACCGGGGAGCTGTTTTTT
TRBJ2-5	TRBD2	TRBV15	-	CATSRGLAGGDQETQYF	TGTGCCACCAGCCGGGGACTAGCGGGAGGGGACCAAGAGACCCAGTACTTC
TRBJ2-1	TRBD1	TRBV19	-	CASSTGQGNEQFF	TGTGCCAGTAGTACGGGACAGGGCAATGAGCAGTTCTTC
TRBJ2-1	-	TRBV7-6	-	CASSFSWNEQFF	TGTGCCAGCAGCTTTAGCTGGAATGAGCAGTTCTTC
TRBJ2-7	-	TRBV27	-	CASSSLQSSYEQYF	TGTGCCAGCAGTTCCTTACAGAGCTCCTACGAGCAGTACTTC
TRBJ2-7	TRBD2	TRBV19	-	CASSIASGSSYEQYF	TGTGCCAGTAGTATAGCCAGCGGGAGCTCCTACGAGCAGTACTTC
TRBJ2-7	TRBD2	TRBV28	-	CASSLTLASGSYEQYF	TGTGCCAGCAGTTTAACATTGGCTAGCGGGAGTTACGAGCAGTACTTC
TRBJ2-5	-	TRBV18	-	CASSLIKGETQYF	TGTGCCAGCTCCCTCATCAAAGGGGAGACCCAGTACTTC
TRBJ2-1	TRBD2	TRBV10-3	-	CAISGGRDDEQFF	TGTGCCATCAGTGGGGGGAGGGACGATGAGCAGTTCTTC
TRBJ1-1	-	TRBV5-4	once	CASSLGDTEAFF	TGTGCCAGCAGCTTGGGGGACACTGAAGCTTTCTTT
TRBJ2-7	-	TRBV5-1	-	CASSLGGTDSAEQYF	TGCGCCAGCAGCTTAGGCGGGACGGATTCCGCCGAGCAGTACTTC
TRBJ2-5	TRBD2	TRBV29-1	-	CSVDGLAGEQETQYF	TGCAGCGTAGATGGACTAGCGGGAGAGCAGGAGACCCAGTACTTC
TRBJ2-5	TRBD2	TRBV2	-	CASMGGRAGEETQYF	TGTGCCAGCATGGGGGGGAGGGCCGGGGAAGAGACCCAGTACTTC
TRBJ2-7	-	TRBV6-5	-	CASSPAKGVSYEQYF	TGTGCCAGCAGTCCAGCTAAGGGGGTGAGCTACGAGCAGTACTTC
TRBJ1-5	-	TRBV28	-	CASSTPSGNNQPQHF	TGTGCCAGCAGTACTCCCTCAGGGAACAATCAGCCCCAGCATTTT
TRBJ1-6	TRBD1	TRBV10-1	once	CARAPTGRDSPLHF	TGCGCCAGGGCCCCGACAGGGCGGGATTCACCCCTCCACTTT
TRBJ2-2	-	TRBV2	-	CASSEGLLTGELFF	TGTGCCAGCAGTGAGGGTCTTCTGACCGGGGAGCTGTTTTTT
TRBJ2-1	TRBD1	TRBV19	-	CASSRTGVEQFF	TGTGCCAGTAGTCGGACAGGGGTCGAGCAGTTCTTC
TRBJ1-6	TRBD1	TRBV5-1	-	CASSLGQGEYNSPLHF	TGCGCCAGCAGCCTCGGACAGGGGGAATATAATTCACCCCTCCACTTT
TRBJ1-1	-	TRBV28	-	CASIKAQGHTEAFF	TGTGCCAGCATCAAGGCGCAGGGCCACACTGAAGCTTTCTTT
TRBJ2-7	TRBD2	TRBV14	-	CASSLRLAGVDEQYF	TGTGCCAGCAGCCTTAGACTAGCGGGAGTTGACGAGCAGTACTTC
TRBJ2-3	-	TRBV2	-	CASNRQGTDTQYF	TGTGCCAGCAACAGGCAGGGCACAGATACGCAGTATTTT
TRBJ2-1	TRBD2	TRBV19	-	CASSIRLAGLHIYNEQFF	TGTGCCAGTAGTATACGACTAGCGGGACTTCATATATACAATGAGCAGTTCTTC
TRBJ1-4	-	TRBV6-6	-	CASSYMGDSNEKLFF	TGTGCCAGCAGTTACATGGGGGACTCTAATGAAAAACTGTTTTTT
TRBJ2-3	-	TRBV6-1	-	CASSESRPDTQYF	TGTGCCAGCAGTGAAAGCCGGCCAGATACGCAGTATTTT
TRBJ2-2	TRBD2	TRBV9	-	CASSVDIAGVGTGELFF	TGTGCCAGCAGCGTTGATATAGCGGGAGTCGGTACCGGGGAGCTGTTTTTT
TRBJ1-2	TRBD1	TRBV9	once	CASSSWTGSGYTF	TGTGCCAGCAGCTCCTGGACAGGGTCTGGCTACACCTTC
TRBJ2-6	TRBD1	TRBV11-2	-	CASKPYSGTASGANVLTF	TGTGCCAGCAAACCTTATTCCGGGACAGCATCTGGGGCCAACGTCCTGACTTTC
TRBJ2-7	-	TRBV10-3	-	CAISEPGGGRPSGEQYF	TGTGCCATCAGTGAGCCAGGCGGTGGGCGTCCTTCGGGGGAGCAGTACTTC
TRBJ1-1	-	TRBV28	-	CASTTGNTEAFF	TGTGCCAGCACCACGGGGAACACTGAAGCTTTCTTT
TRBJ1-2	TRBD1	TRBV28	-	CASSYQGGYGYTF	TGTGCCAGCAGTTACCAGGGGGGTTATGGCTACACCTTC
TRBJ2-7	-	TRBV5-2	-	CASSQGSSGSIDEQYF	TGTGCCAGCAGCCAAGGGTCGAGCGGGAGTATCGACGAGCAGTACTTC
TRBJ1-5	-	TRBV28	-	CASSAQDQPQHF	TGTGCCAGCAGTGCCCAAGATCAGCCCCAGCATTTT
TRBJ2-7	-	TRBV5-1	-	CASSSSGRTRDEQYF	TGCGCCAGCAGCTCATCGGGACGGACGAGAGACGAGCAGTACTTC
TRBJ1-3	-	TRBV4-1	-	CASSQDRTAVGNTIYF	TGCGCCAGCAGCCAAGATAGAACCGCGGTCGGAAACACCATATATTTT